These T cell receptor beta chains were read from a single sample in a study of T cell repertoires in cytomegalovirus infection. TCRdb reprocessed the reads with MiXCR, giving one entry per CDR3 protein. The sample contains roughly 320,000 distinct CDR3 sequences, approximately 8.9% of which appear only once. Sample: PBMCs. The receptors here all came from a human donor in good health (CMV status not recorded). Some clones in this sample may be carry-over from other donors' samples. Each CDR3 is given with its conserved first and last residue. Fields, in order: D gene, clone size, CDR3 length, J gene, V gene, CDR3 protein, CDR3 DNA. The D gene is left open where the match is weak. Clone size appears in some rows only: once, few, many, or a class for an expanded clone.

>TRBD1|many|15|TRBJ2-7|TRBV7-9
CASSIGGTGGNEQYF
TGTGCCAGCAGCATAGGGGGGACAGGGGGCAACGAGCAGTACTTC
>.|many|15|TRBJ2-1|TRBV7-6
CASSFGGPPYNEQFF
TGTGCCAGCAGCTTCGGAGGGCCTCCCTACAATGAGCAGTTCTTC
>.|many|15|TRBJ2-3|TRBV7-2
CASSQRSGITDTQYF
TGTGCCAGCAGCCAGCGGTCGGGGATCACAGATACGCAGTATTTT
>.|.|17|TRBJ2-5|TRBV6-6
CASSYSTIGILQETQYF
TGTGCCAGCAGTTACTCGACCATCGGGATCTTGCAAGAGACCCAGTACTTC
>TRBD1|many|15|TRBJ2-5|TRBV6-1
CASSPGTGGRETQYF
TGTGCCAGCAGTCCCGGGACAGGGGGCAGAGAGACCCAGTACTTC
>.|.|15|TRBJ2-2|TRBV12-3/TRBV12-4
CASPGHGANTGELFF
TGTGCCAGTCCAGGGCATGGGGCGAACACCGGGGAGCTGTTTTTT
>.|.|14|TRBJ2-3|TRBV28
CASSLRDATDTQYF
TGTGCCAGCAGTTTAAGGGACGCCACAGATACGCAGTATTTT
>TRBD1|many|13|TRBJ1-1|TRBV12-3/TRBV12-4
CASSSRGQGGAFF
TGTGCCAGCAGTTCACGAGGACAGGGAGGAGCTTTCTTT
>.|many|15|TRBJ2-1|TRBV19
CASSDMGNSYNEQFF
TGTGCCAGTAGTGATATGGGAAACTCCTACAATGAGCAGTTCTTC
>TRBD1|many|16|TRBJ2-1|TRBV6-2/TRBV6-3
CASSRTDRGANNEQFF
TGTGCCAGCAGTAGAACCGACAGGGGCGCGAACAATGAGCAGTTCTTC
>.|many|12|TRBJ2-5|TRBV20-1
CSARGGEETQYF
TGCAGCGCCAGGGGGGGAGAGGAGACCCAGTACTTC
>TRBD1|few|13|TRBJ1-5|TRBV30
CATLTGEAQPQHF
TGTGCCACCTTGACAGGGGAGGCTCAGCCCCAGCATTTT
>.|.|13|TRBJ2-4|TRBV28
CASRPGGPNIQYF
TGTGCCAGCCGCCCAGGAGGGCCGAACATTCAGTACTTC
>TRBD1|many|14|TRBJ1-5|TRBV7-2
CASSEGQGAKPQHF
TGTGCCAGCAGCGAGGGACAGGGGGCTAAGCCCCAGCATTTT
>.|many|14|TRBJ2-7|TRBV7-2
CASSLNTGPYEQYF
TGTGCCAGCAGCTTAAATACGGGGCCCTACGAGCAGTACTTC
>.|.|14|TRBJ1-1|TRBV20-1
CSALITDSLREAFF
TGCAGTGCTCTAATTACGGACAGCTTAAGGGAAGCTTTCTTT
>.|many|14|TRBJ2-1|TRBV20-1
CSARAGGRHNEQFF
TGCAGTGCTAGAGCGGGGGGCCGACACAATGAGCAGTTCTTC
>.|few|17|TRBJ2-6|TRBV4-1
CASSQDLRAPGANVLTF
TGCGCCAGCAGCCAAGACTTGAGGGCCCCTGGGGCCAACGTCCTGACTTTC
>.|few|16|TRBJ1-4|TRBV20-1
CSARRGGRRTNEKLFF
TGCAGTGCTAGAAGAGGCGGTAGGAGAACTAATGAAAAACTGTTTTTT
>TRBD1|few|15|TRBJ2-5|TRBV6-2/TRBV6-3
CASSFAGTGMGTQYF
TGTGCCAGCAGTTTCGCCGGGACAGGGATGGGGACCCAGTACTTC
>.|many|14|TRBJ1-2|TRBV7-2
CASSLVFDSRGYTF
TGTGCCAGCAGCTTAGTATTCGACTCTAGGGGCTACACCTTC
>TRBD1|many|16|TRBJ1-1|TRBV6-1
CASSERTGGAGNEAFF
TGTGCCAGCAGTGAACGGACAGGGGGCGCGGGAAATGAAGCTTTCTTT
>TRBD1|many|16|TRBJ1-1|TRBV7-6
CASSRDRGRRVVEAFF
TGTGCCAGCAGCCGGGACAGGGGGCGAAGGGTAGTTGAAGCTTTCTTT
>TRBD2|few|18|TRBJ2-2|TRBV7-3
CASSLPDSGGPNTGELFF
TGTGCCAGCAGCTTACCCGATAGCGGGGGGCCGAACACCGGGGAGCTGTTTTTT
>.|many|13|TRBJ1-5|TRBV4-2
CASSQNGNQPQHF
TGTGCCAGCAGCCAAAATGGCAATCAGCCCCAGCATTTT
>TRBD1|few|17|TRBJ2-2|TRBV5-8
CASSFSAGTGTIGELFF
TGTGCCAGCAGCTTTTCGGCTGGGACAGGGACGATCGGGGAGCTGTTTTTT
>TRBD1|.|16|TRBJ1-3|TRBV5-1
CASSPVGQSSGNTIYF
TGCGCCAGCAGCCCTGTGGGACAGAGCTCTGGAAACACCATATATTTT
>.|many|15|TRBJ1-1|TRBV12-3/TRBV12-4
CASRVGVRLNTEAFF
TGTGCCAGCAGGGTAGGGGTGCGTCTGAACACTGAAGCTTTCTTT
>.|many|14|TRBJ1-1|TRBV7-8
CASSQSRGNTEAFF
TGTGCCAGCAGCCAGTCCAGGGGGAACACTGAAGCTTTCTTT
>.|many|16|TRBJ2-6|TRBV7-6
CASSPALASGANVLTF
TGTGCCAGCAGCCCGGCCCTCGCCTCTGGGGCCAACGTCCTGACTTTC
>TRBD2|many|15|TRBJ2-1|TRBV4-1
CASSLGLASYNEQFF
TGTGCCAGCAGCTTAGGACTAGCGAGTTACAATGAGCAGTTCTTC
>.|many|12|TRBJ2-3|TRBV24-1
CATGKDADTQYF
TGTGCCACCGGGAAGGACGCGGATACGCAGTATTTT
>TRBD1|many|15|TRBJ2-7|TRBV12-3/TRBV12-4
CASSFGTGGKNEQYF
TGTGCCAGCAGTTTCGGGACAGGGGGCAAAAACGAGCAGTACTTC
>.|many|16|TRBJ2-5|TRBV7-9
CASTKKMQQFQETQYF
TGTGCCAGCACCAAAAAGATGCAGCAATTCCAAGAGACCCAGTACTTC
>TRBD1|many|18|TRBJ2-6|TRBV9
CASSSAVDRGPGANVLTF
TGTGCCAGCAGCTCCGCCGTGGACAGGGGGCCTGGGGCCAACGTCCTGACTTTC
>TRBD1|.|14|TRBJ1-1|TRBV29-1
CSVEVDRANTEAFF
TGCAGCGTTGAAGTGGACAGGGCGAACACTGAAGCTTTCTTT
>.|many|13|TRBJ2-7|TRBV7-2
CASSLQEGREQYF
TGTGCCAGCAGCTTACAGGAGGGTCGCGAGCAGTACTTC
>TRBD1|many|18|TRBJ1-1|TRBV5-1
CASSENPGTGPRGTEAFF
TGCGCCAGCAGTGAAAATCCCGGGACAGGGCCCCGGGGCACTGAAGCTTTCTTT
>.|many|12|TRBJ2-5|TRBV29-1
CSVEGGKRTQYF
TGCAGCGTCGAGGGGGGCAAGAGGACCCAGTACTTC
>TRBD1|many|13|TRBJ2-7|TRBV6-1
CASRTGGFYEQYF
TGTGCCAGCCGGACAGGGGGCTTCTACGAGCAGTACTTC
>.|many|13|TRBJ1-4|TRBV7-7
CATQGSANEKLFF
TGTGCTACGCAGGGGTCCGCTAATGAAAAACTGTTTTTT
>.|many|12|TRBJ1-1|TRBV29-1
CSVGGEGTEAFF
TGCAGCGTAGGGGGGGAAGGAACTGAAGCTTTCTTT
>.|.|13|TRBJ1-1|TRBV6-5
CASSRKVGTEAFF
TGTGCCAGCAGCCGGAAAGTAGGCACTGAAGCTTTCTTT
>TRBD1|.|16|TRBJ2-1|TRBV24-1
CATSDPTGVRGNEQFF
TGTGCCACCAGTGACCCGACAGGGGTTCGGGGCAATGAGCAGTTCTTC
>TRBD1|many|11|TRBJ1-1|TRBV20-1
CSASEGRGAFF
TGCAGTGCTAGCGAGGGCAGGGGGGCTTTCTTT
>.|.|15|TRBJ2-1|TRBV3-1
CASSRGVSSYNEQFF
TGTGCCAGCAGCCGCGGGGTGAGCTCCTACAATGAGCAGTTCTTC
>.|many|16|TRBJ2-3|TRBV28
CASSFFGLGGADTQYF
TGTGCCAGCAGTTTCTTTGGACTCGGGGGAGCAGATACGCAGTATTTT
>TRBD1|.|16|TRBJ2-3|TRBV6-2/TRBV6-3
CASSPKGAQKEDTQYF
TGTGCCAGCAGTCCTAAGGGGGCCCAGAAGGAAGATACGCAGTATTTT
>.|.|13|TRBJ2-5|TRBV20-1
CSAWDPEGETQYF
TGCAGTGCTTGGGACCCGGAGGGCGAGACCCAGTACTTC
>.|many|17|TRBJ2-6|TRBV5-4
CASRYRDGNSGANVLTF
TGTGCCAGCAGGTACCGGGACGGCAACTCTGGGGCCAACGTCCTGACTTTC
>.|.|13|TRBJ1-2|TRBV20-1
CSASFGGTYGYTF
TGCAGTGCTAGTTTCGGAGGGACCTATGGCTACACCTTC
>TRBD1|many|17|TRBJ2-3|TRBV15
CATSRARTGFGADTQYF
TGTGCCACCAGCAGAGCCCGGACAGGGTTTGGGGCAGATACGCAGTATTTT
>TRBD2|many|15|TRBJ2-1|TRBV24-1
CATSRRLAGYNEQFF
TGTGCCACCAGCCGCCGACTAGCGGGGTACAATGAGCAGTTCTTC
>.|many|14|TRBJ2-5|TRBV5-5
CASSLGRRSGTQYF
TGTGCCAGCAGCTTGGGACGGCGTTCTGGGACCCAGTACTTC